This T cell receptor beta chain was captured by sequencing in a study of identifying expanded T cells in peripheral blood. The CDR3 contains 15 residues. V lost 0 bases, J lost 5 bases, and 1 base stayed unmatched. Per the germline V gene, CDR1 is MNHNY and CDR2 is SVGAGI (reference sequence). The assay was immunoSEQ multiplex PCR, and TCRdb's table has in-frame clones only and misses some. The table lists 70,000 to 95,000 clones, roughly 86% of them singletons. Study results and limitations: Two-week clone count variance significantly increased as total template count grew. Roughly 1.2 clones differed between technical replicates, versus roughly 17 and 20 over time.

Healthy donors had no documented immune events, such as infections, while sampled. With regard to this clone: Its antigen is unidentified.

Sequencing used blood. The source of this sequence is a person aged 18 to 75 in good health. This chain connects TRBV6-6 to TRBJ1-5, with 10 bases identical to TRBD1. This chain's CDR3 is CASSYSGTGDQPQHF. CDR3 coding DNA: TGTGCCAGCAGTTACTCTGGGACAGGGGATCAGCCCCAGCATTTT.